The clone carrying this T cell receptor (beta chain) was recorded only once. This sample is part of a study of blood T cell repertoires in COVID-19. The length of the CDR3 is 17 residues. Looked up from germline, CDR1 is MNHEY and CDR2 is SMNVEV (reference sequence). V lost 6 bases, J lost 3 bases, and 9 bases stayed unmatched. Measured with immunoSEQ multiplex PCR; TCRdb has only the in-frame clones, and not every one. The repertoire holds fewer than 150,000 clones, with about 86% as singletons. The sequenced material came from peripheral blood. This chain joins TRBV27 and TRBJ2-7; the match to TRBD2 covers 15 bases. The sequence was obtained from a woman between 50 and 59 years old who had recovered from COVID-19. The CDR3 coding sequence is TGTGCCAGCAGATTAAGGGGGACTAGCGGGGGGCTCTACGAGCAGTACTTC. Amino acid sequence: CASRLRGTSGGLYEQYF.